This T cell receptor (beta chain) was sequenced in a study of response to subunit inactivated influenza vaccine. Study-level results: Authors proposed each seasonal influenza vaccination draws in few new T cells.

Germline V gene sequence: CDR1 MRHNA, CDR2 SNTAGT. The CDR3 extends over 11 residues, inclusive of both ends. TCRdb independently ran MiXCR on the RT-PCR reads; one entry per CDR3 protein. Here the sample spans 550,000 to 800,000 distinct CDR3 sequences, more than 15% being singletons. The sample holds a few counts of this clonotype. Its antigen is unidentified. The conserved final phenylalanine or tryptophan is absent from the CDR3, which likely points to a read error. No DNA is shown, since the ends of the CDR3 on it are uncertain; the CDR3 is the one TCRdb lists. This sequence joins TRBV6-4 and TRBJ2-3; the table names TRBD2, a call not compared with the DNA. This TCR was recovered from a man aged 45-65 years who received an inactivated influenza vaccine. The sample consisted of PBMCs from blood, taken 11 to 12 days after vaccination. The CDR3 is CASSDSTRTRN.